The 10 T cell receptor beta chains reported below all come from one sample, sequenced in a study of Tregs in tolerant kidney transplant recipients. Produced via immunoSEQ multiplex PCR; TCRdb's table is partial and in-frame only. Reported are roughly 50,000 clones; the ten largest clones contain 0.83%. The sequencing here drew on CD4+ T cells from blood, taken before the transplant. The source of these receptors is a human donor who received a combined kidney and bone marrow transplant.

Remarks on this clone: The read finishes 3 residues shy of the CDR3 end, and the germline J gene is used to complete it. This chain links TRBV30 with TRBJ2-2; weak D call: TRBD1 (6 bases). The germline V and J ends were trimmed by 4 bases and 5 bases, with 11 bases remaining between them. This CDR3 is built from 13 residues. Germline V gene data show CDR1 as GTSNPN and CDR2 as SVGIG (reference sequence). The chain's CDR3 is CAWTDSYTGELFF. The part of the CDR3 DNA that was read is TGTGCCTGGACGGACAGTTATACCGGGGAG.

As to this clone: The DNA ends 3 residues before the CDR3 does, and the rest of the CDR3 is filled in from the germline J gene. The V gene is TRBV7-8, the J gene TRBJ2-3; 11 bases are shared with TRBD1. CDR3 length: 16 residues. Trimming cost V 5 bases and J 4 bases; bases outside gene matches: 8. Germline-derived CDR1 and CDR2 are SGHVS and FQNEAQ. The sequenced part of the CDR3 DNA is TGTGCCAGCAGCACTCCGGGACAGGGGGTCGCAGATACG. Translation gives CASSTPGQGVADT. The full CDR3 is CASSTPGQGVADTQYF.

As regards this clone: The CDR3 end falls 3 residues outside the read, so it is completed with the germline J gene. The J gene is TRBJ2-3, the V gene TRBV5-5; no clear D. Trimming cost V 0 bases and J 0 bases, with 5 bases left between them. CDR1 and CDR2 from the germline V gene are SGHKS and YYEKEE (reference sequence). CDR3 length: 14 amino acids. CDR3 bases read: TGTGCCAGCAGCTTGGCCGTGAGCACAGATACG. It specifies CASSLAVSTDT. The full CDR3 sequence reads CASSLAVSTDTQYF.

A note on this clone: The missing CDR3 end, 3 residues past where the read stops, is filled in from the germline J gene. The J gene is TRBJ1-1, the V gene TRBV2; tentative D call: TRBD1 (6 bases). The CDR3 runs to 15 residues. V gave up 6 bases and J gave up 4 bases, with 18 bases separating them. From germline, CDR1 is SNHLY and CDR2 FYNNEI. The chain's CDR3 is CASRGRSQGGTEAFF. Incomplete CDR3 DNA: TGTGCCAGCAGAGGGAGATCACAGGGTGGCACTGAA.

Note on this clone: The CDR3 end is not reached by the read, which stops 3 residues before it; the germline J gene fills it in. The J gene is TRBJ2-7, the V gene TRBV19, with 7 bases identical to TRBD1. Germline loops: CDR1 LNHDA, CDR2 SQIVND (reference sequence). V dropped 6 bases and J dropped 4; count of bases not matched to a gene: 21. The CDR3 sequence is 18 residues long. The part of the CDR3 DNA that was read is TGTGCCAGTAGCGCCTCCCTAGCTGTTGCAGGGACAGTTTACGAG. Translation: CASSASLAVAGTVYE. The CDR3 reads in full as CASSASLAVAGTVYEQYF.

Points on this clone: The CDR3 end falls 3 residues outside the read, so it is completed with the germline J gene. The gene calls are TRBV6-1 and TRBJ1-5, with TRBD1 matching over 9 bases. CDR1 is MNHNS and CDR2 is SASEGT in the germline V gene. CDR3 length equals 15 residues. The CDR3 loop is CASSANPTGGRPQHF. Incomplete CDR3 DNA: TGTGCCAGCAGTGCAAACCCGACAGGGGGTCGCCCC.

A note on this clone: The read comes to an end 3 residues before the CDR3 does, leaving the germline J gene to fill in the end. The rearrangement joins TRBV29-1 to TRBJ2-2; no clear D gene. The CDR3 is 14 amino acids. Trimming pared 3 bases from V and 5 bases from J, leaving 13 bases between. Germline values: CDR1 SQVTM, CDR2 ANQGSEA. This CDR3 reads CSVEFPGVTGELFF. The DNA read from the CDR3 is TGCAGCGTTGAGTTCCCAGGTGTTACCGGGGAG.

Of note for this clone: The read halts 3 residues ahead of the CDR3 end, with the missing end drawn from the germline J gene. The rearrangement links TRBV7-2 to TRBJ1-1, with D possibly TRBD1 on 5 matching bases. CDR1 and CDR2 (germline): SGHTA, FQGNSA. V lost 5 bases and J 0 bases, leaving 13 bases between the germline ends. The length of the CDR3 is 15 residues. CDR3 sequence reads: CASSRDGGMNTEAFF. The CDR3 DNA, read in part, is TGTGCCAGCAGCCGCGACGGGGGTATGAACACTGAA.

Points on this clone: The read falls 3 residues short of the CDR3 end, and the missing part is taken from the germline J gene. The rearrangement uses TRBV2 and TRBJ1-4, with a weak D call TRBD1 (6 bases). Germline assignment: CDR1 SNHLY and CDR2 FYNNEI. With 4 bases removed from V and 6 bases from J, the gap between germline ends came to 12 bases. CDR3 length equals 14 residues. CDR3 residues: CASSGQGRDEKLFF. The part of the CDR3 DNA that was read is TGTGCCAGCAGTGGGCAGGGGAGGGATGAAAAA.

The CDR3 here is CASSFRGSYEQYF. The CDR3 DNA, read in part, is TGTGCCAGCAGCTTCCGGGGGTCCTACGAG. The J gene is TRBJ2-7, the V gene TRBV7-9, with a weak D call TRBD2 (6 bases). The CDR3 end is not reached by the read, which stops 3 residues before it; the germline J gene fills it in. The V and J ends lost 3 bases and 1 base respectively, with 7 bases between them. From germline, CDR1 is SEHNR and CDR2 FQNEAQ (reference sequence). The CDR3 loop spans 13 amino acids.